The 6 T cell receptor beta chains given below trace back to one sample, sequenced in a study of shared clonotypes between healthy human individuals. Clones were sequenced by immunoSEQ multiplex PCR, and TCRdb holds only the in-frame ones, with some missing. The sample holds 950,000 to 1,100,000 clones, about 80% seen once. The sequenced sample consisted of memory CD4+ T cells sorted from blood. The subset was: CD45RA-negative fraction. The source is a man aged 18 to 29 in good health.

The V and J genes are TRBV11-1 and TRBJ1-1; maybe TRBD1 (5 bases). CDR3 length equals 15 residues. Germline CDR1 SGHAT, CDR2 FQDESV (reference sequence). V lost 3 bases and J lost 3, with 14 bases in between. Here the CDR3 reads CASSFPRGSYTEAFF. The DNA for the CDR3 is TGTGCCAGCAGCTTCCCGAGGGGTAGTTACACTGAAGCTTTCTTT. The variable domain in full, with the rest retrieved from reference TRBV11-1 and TRBJ1-1, is EAEVAQSPRYKITEKSQAVAFWCDPISGHATLYWYRQILGQGPELLVQFQDESVVDDSQLPKDRFSAERLKGVDSTLKIQPAELGDSAMYLCASSFPRGSYTEAFFGQGTRLTVV.

This clone was detected once. The rearrangement joins TRBV2 to TRBJ2-1; the match to TRBD2 covers 7 bases. Germline V gene data show CDR1 as SNHLY and CDR2 as FYNNEI. The CDR3 runs to 15 residues. Trimming took 2 bases from V and 9 from J; bases not matched to a gene: 10. CDR3 sequence reads: CASSEFVAGVGEQFF. The CDR3 DNA reads TGTGCCAGCAGTGAATTCGTCGCGGGAGTAGGTGAGCAGTTCTTC.

There are a few counts of this clone. This rearrangement joins TRBV19 to TRBJ2-2; D gene ambiguous. The V end was cut by 4 bases, the J end by 1 base, with 7 bases between. From germline, CDR1 is LNHDA and CDR2 SQIVND (reference sequence). The CDR3 is 14 amino acids. CDR3 amino acids: CASSSTRNTGELFF. Written as DNA, the CDR3 is TGTGCCAGTAGTAGCACACGGAACACCGGGGAGCTGTTTTTT. Together with reference TRBV19 and TRBJ2-2, the CDR3 gives the full variable domain: DGGITQSPKYLFRKEGQNVTLSCEQNLNHDAMYWYRQDPGQGLRLIYYSQIVNDFQKGDIAEGYSVSREKKESFPLTVTSAQKNPTAFYLCASSSTRNTGELFFGEGSRLTVL.

The CDR3 DNA sequence: TGTGCCAGCTCACCACGGACGCTGGAAGAAAAACTGTTTTTT. This encodes CASSPRTLEEKLFF. The rearrangement uses TRBV18 and TRBJ1-4, with D unclear. The CDR3 has 14 residues. From germline, CDR1 is KGHSH and CDR2 LQKENI. The V end was cut by 1 base, the J end by 8 bases, with 11 bases between.

V is TRBV5-6 and J is TRBJ1-3; D is ambiguous. Trimming left V 0 bases short and J 0 bases short, with 7 bases between. Germline V gene data show CDR1 as SGHDT and CDR2 as YYEEEE. CDR3 length equals 15 residues. CDR3 loop: CASSLESASGNTIYF. The CDR3 bases are TGTGCCAGCAGCTTGGAGTCAGCCTCTGGAAACACCATATATTTT.

J is TRBJ2-3 and V is TRBV25-1; D gene ambiguous. This CDR3 has 15 residues. Germline V gene sequence: CDR1 MGHDK, CDR2 SYGVNS. Trimming removed 3 bases at V and 2 bases at J, with 12 bases between. DNA of the CDR3: TGTGCCAGCAGTGACCCCGGGCAGCTCACAGATACGCAGTATTTT. This sequence encodes CASSDPGQLTDTQYF.